This TCR beta chain appears in the sequencing data of a study of CD8 T cells in ankylosing spondylitis. TCRdb recomputed calls from the 5' RACE reads with MiXCR, one row per CDR3 protein. The data show some 140,000 distinct CDR3 sequences, 6.5% to 8.5% seen once. This clonotype was seen at least ten times. Its antigen remains unknown. Findings and caveats of the study: In ankylosing spondylitis blood, a motif of roughly eight highly homologous TCR beta variants appeared characteristic. Matched ankylosing spondylitis synovial fluid reportedly showed significant enrichment of disease-linked clones. Some motif variants were previously reported in reactive arthritis synovial fluid and blood. Disease-linked clones bore a CD8+ phenotype, appearing relatively rarely in peripheral blood.

The CDR3 is 12 amino acids. V dropped 6 bases and J dropped 8 bases, with 11 bases sitting between them. Sequencing input: synovial fluid, either unsorted or a sorted T cell fraction (not recorded which). This clonotype was obtained from a male donor with ankylosing spondylitis. The chain combines TRBV12-3 or TRBV12-4 with TRBJ1-3; no definite D call. CDR3: CASRRTVDTIYF. The CDR3 DNA follows: TGTGCCAGCAGGAGGACCGTCGACACCATATATTTT.